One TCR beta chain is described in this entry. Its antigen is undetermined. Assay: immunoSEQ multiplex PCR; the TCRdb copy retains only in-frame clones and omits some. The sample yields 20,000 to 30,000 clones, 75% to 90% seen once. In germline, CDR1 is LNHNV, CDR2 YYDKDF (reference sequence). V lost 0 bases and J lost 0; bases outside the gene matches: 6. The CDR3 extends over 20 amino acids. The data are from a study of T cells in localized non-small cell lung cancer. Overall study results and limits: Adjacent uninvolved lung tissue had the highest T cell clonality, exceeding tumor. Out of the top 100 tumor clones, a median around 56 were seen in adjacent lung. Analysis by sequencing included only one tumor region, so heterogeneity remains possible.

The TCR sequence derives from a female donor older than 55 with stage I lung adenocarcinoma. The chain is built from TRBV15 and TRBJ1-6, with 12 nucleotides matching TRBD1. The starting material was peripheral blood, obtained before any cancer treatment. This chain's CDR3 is CATSRDLGQGANSYNSPLHF. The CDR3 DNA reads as TGTGCCACCAGCAGAGATTTGGGACAGGGGGCTAACTCCTATAATTCACCCCTCCACTTT.